The 9 T cell receptor beta chains in this list originate from one sample, sequenced in a study of T cell responses to AZD1222 COVID-19 vaccine. Sequencing was performed with immunoSEQ multiplex PCR; in TCRdb, only in-frame clones are kept and a portion is missing. The sample carries about 56,000 clones, roughly 90% recorded once. The material sequenced was peripheral blood, taken 28 days after the second AZD1222 dose. The receptors stem from an adult who received the AZD1222 COVID-19 vaccine.

The DNA of the CDR3 is TGTGCCAGCAGCTCAATAGGGCCCCAGCATTTT. Its translation: CASSSIGPQHF. The genes are TRBV12-3 or TRBV12-4 and TRBJ1-5; D call uncertain. This CDR3 is 11 amino acids long. V was cut by 6 bases and J by 9 bases, with 9 bases left in between.

V usage is TRBV9 and J usage is TRBJ2-5, with D possibly being TRBD1 (5 bases). The CDR3 has 14 residues. Germline CDR1 is SGDLS and CDR2 is YYNGEE. V was shortened by 1 base and J by 5 bases, with 12 bases between the two germline ends. The CDR3 sequence is CASSVRYTGETQYF. CDR3 bases: TGTGCCAGCAGCGTACGATACACAGGCGAGACCCAGTACTTC.

The V and J genes are TRBV18 and TRBJ1-1; D unclear. V lost 6 bases and J lost 12, with 23 bases in between. The CDR3 extends over 14 amino acids. The germline V gene encodes CDR1 KGHSH and CDR2 LQKENI. This CDR3 is CASSPPQDPSPSFF. CDR3 DNA: TGTGCCAGCTCCCCCCCCCAGGACCCATCCCCGTCTTTCTTT.

CDR3: CASSLNPGVLGDTQYF. Written as DNA, the CDR3 is TGTGCCAGCAGTTTGAACCCAGGAGTTTTGGGGGATACGCAGTATTTT. J is TRBJ2-3 and V is TRBV6-5; no clear D. The CDR3 is made up of 16 amino acids. V was trimmed by 4 bases and J by 6 bases, leaving 20 bases between them. Germline V CDR1 and CDR2: MNHEY, SVGAGI.

V and J are TRBV27 and TRBJ2-6; D is unclear. V dropped 4 bases and J dropped 3 bases, with 10 bases sitting between them. The CDR3 is 15 amino acids. Germline V CDR1 and CDR2: MNHEY, SMNVEV (reference sequence). The CDR3 is CASSSPWGGANVLTF. Written as DNA, the CDR3 is TGTGCCAGCAGTTCCCCCTGGGGTGGGGCCAACGTCCTGACTTTC.

This rearrangement joins TRBV5-1 to TRBJ1-2; no clear D gene. CDR1 SGHRS and CDR2 YFSETQ come from the germline V gene. The CDR3 is 14 residues long. Trimming left V 4 bases short and J 4 bases short, with 14 bases between. The CDR3 here is CASSQTPASYGYTF. DNA of the CDR3: TGCGCCAGCAGCCAGACCCCAGCGAGCTATGGCTACACCTTC.

CDR3 amino acids: CASSYPGGYQPQHF. CDR3 nucleotides: TGTGCCAGCAGCTACCCAGGGGGCTATCAGCCCCAGCATTTT. The rearrangement uses TRBV7-2 and TRBJ1-5; TRBD1 matches 8 bases. V shed 4 bases and J 5 bases; nucleotides not matched to a gene: 4. The CDR3 loop spans 14 amino acids. Germline-derived CDR1 and CDR2 are SGHTA and FQGNSA.

Only one count was recorded for this clone. The chain joins TRBV15 to TRBJ2-1; the D is unclear. With 0 bases removed from V and 4 bases from J, the gap between germline ends came to 13 bases. There are 16 residues in the CDR3. Germline assignment: CDR1 LNHNV and CDR2 YYDKDF (reference sequence). CDR3 amino acids: CATSRDLKRNYNEQFF. The CDR3 nucleotides read TGTGCCACCAGCAGAGATCTGAAGAGGAATTACAATGAGCAGTTCTTC.

The chain joins TRBV5-1 to TRBJ2-1; a possible D gene is TRBD2 (7 bases). CDR3 size: 13 residues. The ends were cut back, 2 bases at V and 10 bases at J, with 13 bases in the middle. The V gene's germline CDR1 is SGHRS and CDR2 YFSETQ. The CDR3 nucleotides read TGCGCCAGCAGCTTAGGGGGGGACACAGAGCAGTTCTTC. Its translation is CASSLGGDTEQFF.